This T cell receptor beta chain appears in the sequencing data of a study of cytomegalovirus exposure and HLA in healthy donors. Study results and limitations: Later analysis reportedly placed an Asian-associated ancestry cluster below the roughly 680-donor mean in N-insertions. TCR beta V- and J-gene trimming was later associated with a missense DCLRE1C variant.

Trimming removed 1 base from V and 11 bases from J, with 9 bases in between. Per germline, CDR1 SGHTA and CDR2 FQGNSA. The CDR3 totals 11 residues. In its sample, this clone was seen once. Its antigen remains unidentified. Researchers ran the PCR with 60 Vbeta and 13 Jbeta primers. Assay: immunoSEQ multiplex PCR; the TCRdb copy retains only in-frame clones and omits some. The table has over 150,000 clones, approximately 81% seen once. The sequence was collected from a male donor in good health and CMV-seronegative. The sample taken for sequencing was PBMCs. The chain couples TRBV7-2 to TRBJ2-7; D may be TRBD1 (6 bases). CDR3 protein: CASSLDREKYF. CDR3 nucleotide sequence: TGTGCCAGCAGCTTAGACAGGGAAAAGTACTTC.